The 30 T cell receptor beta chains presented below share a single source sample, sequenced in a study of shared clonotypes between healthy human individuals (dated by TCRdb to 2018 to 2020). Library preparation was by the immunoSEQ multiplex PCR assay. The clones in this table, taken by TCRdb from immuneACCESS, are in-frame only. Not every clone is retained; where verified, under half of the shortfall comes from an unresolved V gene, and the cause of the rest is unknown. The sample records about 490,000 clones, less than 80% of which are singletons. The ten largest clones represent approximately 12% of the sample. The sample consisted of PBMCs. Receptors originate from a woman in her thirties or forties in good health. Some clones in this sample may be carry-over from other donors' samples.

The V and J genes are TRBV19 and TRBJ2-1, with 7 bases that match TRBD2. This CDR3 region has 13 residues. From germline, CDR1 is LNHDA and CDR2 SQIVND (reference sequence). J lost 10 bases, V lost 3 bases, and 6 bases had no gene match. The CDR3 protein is CASSILWEGEQFF. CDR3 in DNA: TGTGCCAGTAGTATTCTTTGGGAGGGGGAGCAGTTCTTC.

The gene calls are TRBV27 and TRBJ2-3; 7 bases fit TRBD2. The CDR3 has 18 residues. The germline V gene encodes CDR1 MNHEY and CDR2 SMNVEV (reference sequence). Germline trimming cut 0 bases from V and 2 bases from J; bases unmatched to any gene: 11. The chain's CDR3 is CASSLSGDYLADTDTQYF. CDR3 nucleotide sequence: TGTGCCAGCAGTTTATCGGGGGACTATTTGGCCGACACAGATACGCAGTATTTT.

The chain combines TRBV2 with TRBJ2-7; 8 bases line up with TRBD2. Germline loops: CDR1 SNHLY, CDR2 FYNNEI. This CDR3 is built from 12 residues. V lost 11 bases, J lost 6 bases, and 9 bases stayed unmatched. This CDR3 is CAWTSGSGEQYF. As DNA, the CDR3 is TGTGCCTGGACGAGCGGGAGTGGCGAGCAGTACTTC.

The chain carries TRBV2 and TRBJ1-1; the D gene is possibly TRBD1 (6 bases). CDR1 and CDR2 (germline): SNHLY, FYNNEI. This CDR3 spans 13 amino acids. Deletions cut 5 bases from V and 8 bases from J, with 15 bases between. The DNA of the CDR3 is TGTGCCAGCAGTCCGATTCTGGGGGGCGAAGCTTTCTTT. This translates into CASSPILGGEAFF.

CDR3 nucleotide sequence: TGTGCCAGCAGTTACGAGGGGTTCGACGAGCAGTACTTC. Translation gives CASSYEGFDEQYF. The chain employs TRBV6-6 and TRBJ2-7, with D perhaps being TRBD1 or TRBD2 (5 bases each). From germline, CDR1 is MNHNY and CDR2 SVGAGI (reference sequence). V shed 2 bases and J shed 5 bases, with 10 bases lying between them. The CDR3 runs 13 residues.

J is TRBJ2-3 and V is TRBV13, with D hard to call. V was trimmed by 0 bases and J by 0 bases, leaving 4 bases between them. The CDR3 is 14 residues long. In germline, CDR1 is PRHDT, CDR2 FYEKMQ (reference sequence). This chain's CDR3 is CASSLGGSTDTQYF. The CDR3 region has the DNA TGTGCCAGCAGCTTAGGCGGCAGCACAGATACGCAGTATTTT.

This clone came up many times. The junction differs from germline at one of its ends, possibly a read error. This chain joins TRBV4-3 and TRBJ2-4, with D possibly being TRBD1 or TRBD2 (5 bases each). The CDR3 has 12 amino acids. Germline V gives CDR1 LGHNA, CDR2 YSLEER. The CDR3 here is CASRNPGASLHF. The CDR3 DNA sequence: TGCGCCAGCCGAAACCCCGGGGCTAGTTTACACTTC.

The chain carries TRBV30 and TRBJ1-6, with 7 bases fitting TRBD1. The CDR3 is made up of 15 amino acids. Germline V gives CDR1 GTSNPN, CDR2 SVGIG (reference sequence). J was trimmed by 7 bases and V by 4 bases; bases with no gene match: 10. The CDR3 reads CAWTQPDRPNSPLHF. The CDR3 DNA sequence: TGTGCCTGGACCCAACCGGACAGGCCCAATTCACCCCTCCACTTT.

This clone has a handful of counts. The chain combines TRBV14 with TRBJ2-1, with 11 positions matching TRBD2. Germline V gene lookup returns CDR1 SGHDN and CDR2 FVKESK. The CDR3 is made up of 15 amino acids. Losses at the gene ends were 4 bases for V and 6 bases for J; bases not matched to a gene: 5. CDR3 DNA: TGTGCCAGCAGCCTGTTAGCGGGAGGGAGCAATGAGCAGTTCTTC. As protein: CASSLLAGGSNEQFF.

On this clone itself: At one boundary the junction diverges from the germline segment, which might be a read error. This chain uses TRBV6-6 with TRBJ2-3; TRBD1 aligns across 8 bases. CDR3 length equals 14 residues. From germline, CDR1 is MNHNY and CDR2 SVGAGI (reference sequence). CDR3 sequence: CASSDSTGADTQYF. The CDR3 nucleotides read TGTGCCAGCAGTGACTCGACAGGGGCAGATACGCAGTATTTT.

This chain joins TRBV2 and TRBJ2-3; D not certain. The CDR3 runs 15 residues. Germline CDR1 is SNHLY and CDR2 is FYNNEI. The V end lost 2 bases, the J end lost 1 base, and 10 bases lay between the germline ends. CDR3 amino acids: CASSELSSRTDTQYF. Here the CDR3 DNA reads TGTGCCAGCAGTGAACTAAGCTCCCGCACAGATACGCAGTATTTT.

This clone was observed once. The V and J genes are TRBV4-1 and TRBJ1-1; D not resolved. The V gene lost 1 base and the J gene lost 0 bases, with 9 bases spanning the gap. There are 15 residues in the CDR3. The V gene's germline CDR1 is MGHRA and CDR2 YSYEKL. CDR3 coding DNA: TGCGCCAGCAGCCAAGGGAACATCATGAACACTGAAGCTTTCTTT. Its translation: CASSQGNIMNTEAFF.

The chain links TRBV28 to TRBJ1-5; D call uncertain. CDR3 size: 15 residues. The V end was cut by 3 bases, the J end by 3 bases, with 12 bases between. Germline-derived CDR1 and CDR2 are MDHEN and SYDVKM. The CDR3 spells CASSLTGSPNQPQHF. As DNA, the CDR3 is TGTGCCAGCAGTTTGACGGGCAGCCCCAATCAGCCCCAGCATTTT.

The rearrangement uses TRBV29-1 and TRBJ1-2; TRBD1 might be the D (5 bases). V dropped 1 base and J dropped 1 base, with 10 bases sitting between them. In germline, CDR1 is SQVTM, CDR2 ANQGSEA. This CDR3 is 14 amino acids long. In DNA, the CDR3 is TGCAGCGTTGAAGCGGCACAGGTTAACTATGGCTACACCTTC. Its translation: CSVEAAQVNYGYTF.

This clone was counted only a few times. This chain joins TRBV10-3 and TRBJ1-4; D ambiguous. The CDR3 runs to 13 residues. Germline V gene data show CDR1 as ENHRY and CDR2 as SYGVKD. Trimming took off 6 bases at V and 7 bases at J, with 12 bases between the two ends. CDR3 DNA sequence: TGTGCCATCAGCAGTGGGCTGGTTGAAAAACTGTTTTTT. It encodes CAISSGLVEKLFF.

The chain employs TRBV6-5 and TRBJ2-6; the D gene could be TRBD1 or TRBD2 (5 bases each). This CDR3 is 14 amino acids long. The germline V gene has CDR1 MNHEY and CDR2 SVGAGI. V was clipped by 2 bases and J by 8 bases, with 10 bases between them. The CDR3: CASSYPGTPNVLTF. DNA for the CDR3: TGTGCCAGCAGTTACCCCGGGACGCCCAACGTCCTGACTTTC.

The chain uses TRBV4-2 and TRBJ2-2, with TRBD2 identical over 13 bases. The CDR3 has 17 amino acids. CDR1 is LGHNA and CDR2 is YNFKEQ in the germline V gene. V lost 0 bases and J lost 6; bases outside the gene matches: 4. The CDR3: CASSQDRTSGSAGELFF. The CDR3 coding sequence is TGTGCCAGCAGCCAAGATCGGACTAGCGGGAGCGCCGGGGAGCTGTTTTTT.

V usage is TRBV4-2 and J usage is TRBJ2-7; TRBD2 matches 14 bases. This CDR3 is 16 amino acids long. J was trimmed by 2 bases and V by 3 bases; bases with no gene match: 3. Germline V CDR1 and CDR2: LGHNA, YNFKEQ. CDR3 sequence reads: CASSQGLAGVTYEQYF. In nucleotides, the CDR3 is TGTGCCAGCAGCCAGGGACTAGCGGGGGTAACCTACGAGCAGTACTTC.

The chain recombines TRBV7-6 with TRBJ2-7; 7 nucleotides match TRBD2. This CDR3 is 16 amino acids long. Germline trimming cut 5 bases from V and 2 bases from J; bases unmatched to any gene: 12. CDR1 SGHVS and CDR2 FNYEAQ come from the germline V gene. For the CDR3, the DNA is TGTGCCAGCAGCAACCCCCCGGGAGGCCCCCCCTACGAGCAGTACTTC. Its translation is CASSNPPGGPPYEQYF.

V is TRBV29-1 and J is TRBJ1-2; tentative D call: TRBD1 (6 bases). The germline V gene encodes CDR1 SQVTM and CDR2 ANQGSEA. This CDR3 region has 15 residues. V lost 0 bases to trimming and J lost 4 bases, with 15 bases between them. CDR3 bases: TGCAGCGTTGAAGAGGAAGAACAGGGCTCCTATGGCTACACCTTC. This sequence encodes CSVEEEEQGSYGYTF.

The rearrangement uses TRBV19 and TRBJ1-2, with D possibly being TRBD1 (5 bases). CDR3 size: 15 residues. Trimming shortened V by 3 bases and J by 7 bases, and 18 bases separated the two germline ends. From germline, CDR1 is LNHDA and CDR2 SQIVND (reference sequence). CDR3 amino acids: CASSMGPRRPSGYTF. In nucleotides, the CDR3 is TGTGCCAGTAGTATGGGGCCCCGGCGGCCCTCTGGCTACACCTTC.

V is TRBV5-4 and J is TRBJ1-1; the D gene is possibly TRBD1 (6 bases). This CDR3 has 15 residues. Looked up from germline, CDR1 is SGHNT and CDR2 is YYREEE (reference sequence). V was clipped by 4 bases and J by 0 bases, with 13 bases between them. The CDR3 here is CASSRDRPMNTEAFF. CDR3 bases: TGTGCCAGCAGCCGAGACAGGCCTATGAACACTGAAGCTTTCTTT.

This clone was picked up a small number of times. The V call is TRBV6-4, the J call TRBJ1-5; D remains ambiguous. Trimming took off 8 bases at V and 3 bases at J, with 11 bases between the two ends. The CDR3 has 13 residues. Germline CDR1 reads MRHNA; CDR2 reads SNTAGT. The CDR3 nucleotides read TGTGCCAGCTCTCCGGGGTCCAATCAGCCCCAGCATTTT. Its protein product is CASSPGSNQPQHF.

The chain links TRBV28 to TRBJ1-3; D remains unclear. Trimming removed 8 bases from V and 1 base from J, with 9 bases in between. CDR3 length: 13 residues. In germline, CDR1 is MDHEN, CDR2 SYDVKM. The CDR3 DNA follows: TGTGCCAGCCGTCTACAATCTGGAAACACCATATATTTT. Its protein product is CASRLQSGNTIYF.

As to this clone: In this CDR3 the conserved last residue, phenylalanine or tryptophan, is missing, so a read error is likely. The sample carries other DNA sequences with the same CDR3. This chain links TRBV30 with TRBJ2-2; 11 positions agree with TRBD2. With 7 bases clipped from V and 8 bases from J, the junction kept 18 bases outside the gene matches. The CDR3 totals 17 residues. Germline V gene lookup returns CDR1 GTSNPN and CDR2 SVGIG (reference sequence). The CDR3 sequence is CASNPTSGMVRTGELFI. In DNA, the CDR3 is TGTGCCTCAAACCCGACTAGCGGGATGGTTCGCACTGGGGAGCTGTTTATT.

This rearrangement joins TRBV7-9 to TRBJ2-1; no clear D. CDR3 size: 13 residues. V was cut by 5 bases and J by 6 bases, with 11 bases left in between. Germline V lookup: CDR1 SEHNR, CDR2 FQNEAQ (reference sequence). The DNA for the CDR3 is TGTGCCAGCAGCAGAGATCCGGGCAATGAGCAGTTCTTC. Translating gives CASSRDPGNEQFF.

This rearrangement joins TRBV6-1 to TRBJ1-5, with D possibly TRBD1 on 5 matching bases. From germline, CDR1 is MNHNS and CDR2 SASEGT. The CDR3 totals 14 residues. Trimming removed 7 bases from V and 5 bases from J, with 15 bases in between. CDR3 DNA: TGTGCCAGCACCTTAAGCGGGGGTTATCAGCCCCAGCATTTT. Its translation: CASTLSGGYQPQHF.

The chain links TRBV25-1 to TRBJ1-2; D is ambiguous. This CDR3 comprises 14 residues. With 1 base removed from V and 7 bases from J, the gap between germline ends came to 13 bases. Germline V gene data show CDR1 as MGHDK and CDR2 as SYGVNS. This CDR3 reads CASSESPGLGGYTF. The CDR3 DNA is TGTGCCAGCAGTGAATCCCCCGGTTTGGGTGGCTACACCTTC.

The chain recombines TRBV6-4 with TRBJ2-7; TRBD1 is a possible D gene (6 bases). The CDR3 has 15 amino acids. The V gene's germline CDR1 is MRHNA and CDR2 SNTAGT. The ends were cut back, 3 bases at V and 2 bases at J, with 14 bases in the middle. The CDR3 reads CASSESVGAPYEQYF. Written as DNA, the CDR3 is TGTGCCAGCAGTGAAAGTGTGGGGGCCCCCTACGAGCAGTACTTC.

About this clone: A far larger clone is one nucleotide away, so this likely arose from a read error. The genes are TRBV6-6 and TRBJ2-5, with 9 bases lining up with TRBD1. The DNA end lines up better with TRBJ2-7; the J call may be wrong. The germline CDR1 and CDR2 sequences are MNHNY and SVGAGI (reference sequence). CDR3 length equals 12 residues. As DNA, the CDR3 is TGTGCCAGCGGGACAGGGACGTACGAGCAGTACTTC. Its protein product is CASGTGTYEQYF.